These T cell receptor beta chains were read from a single sample in a study of regulatory T cells in long-lasting Graves disease. One entry per CDR3 protein, called by TCRdb with MiXCR from the multiplex PCR reads. The table has about 540,000 distinct CDR3 sequences, approximately 15% seen once. In addition, the sample was reused for a study of T cells in Graves' hyperthyroidism and ophthalmopathy.

Sequencing used peripheral blood mononuclear cells (PBMCs), obtained at new diagnosis, from a patient treated with antithyroid drugs. Receptor source: a young man with Graves disease. CDR3s include the opening cysteine and the closing phenylalanine or tryptophan. D genes are given only for firm matches. A row's size may be missing; if present it is once, few, many or a size class.

clone_size j_call d_call v_call cdr3_nt cdr3_aa
many TRBJ2-7 - TRBV20-1 TGCAGTGCCCAGACAGCCTACGAGCAGTACTTC CSAQTAYEQYF
few TRBJ2-6 - TRBV15 TGTGCCACCACCCAGGGATCTGGGGCCAACGTCCTGACTTTC CATTQGSGANVLTF
few TRBJ1-5 - TRBV19 TGTGCCAGTAGTATTCGCCCCCCGGGCAATCAGCCCCAGCATTTT CASSIRPPGNQPQHF
many TRBJ2-5 TRBD2 TRBV28 TGTGCCAGCAGTTTACCTACGTGGACTAGCGGGCGGAAAGAGACCCAGTACTTC CASSLPTWTSGRKETQYF
- TRBJ2-4 - TRBV3-1 TGTGCCAGCAGCCAAGATTCAGGGAAAGCCAAAAACATTCAGTACTTC CASSQDSGKAKNIQYF
- TRBJ1-3 - TRBV29-1 TGCAGCGTTGAACAGGACTCTGGAAACACCATATATTTT CSVEQDSGNTIYF
many TRBJ1-2 TRBD1 TRBV5-5 TGTGCCAGCACTTTGACAGGGACGAACTATGGCTACACCTTC CASTLTGTNYGYTF
many TRBJ2-5 - TRBV9 TGTGCCAGCAGCGCAACCGACATGTGGGGCCAAGAGACCCAGTACTTC CASSATDMWGQETQYF
once TRBJ1-1 - TRBV18 TGTGCCAGCTCACGGGGTGCTGATCTCCTCTCTGAAGCTTTCTTT CASSRGADLLSEAFF
many TRBJ2-5 - TRBV11-2 TGTGCCAGCAGCTTATACCTGGAGACCCAGTACTTC CASSLYLETQYF
many TRBJ2-4 - TRBV4-2 TGTGCCAGCAGCGCAGGCCCTAGGGGGTTAGCCAAAAACATTCAGTACTTC CASSAGPRGLAKNIQYF
many TRBJ1-6 - TRBV5-6 TGTGCCAGCAGCCCTTTGCCGGCAGTCAGTTCACCCCTCCACTTT CASSPLPAVSSPLHF
- TRBJ1-5 - TRBV4-2 TGTGCCAGCAGCCAAGAAGGAGGGAATGGAGATCAGCCCCAGCATTTT CASSQEGGNGDQPQHF
- TRBJ2-3 TRBD1 TRBV9 TGTGCCAGCAGACCCACTGGGACAGAATACACAGATACGCAGTATTTT CASRPTGTEYTDTQYF
- TRBJ1-2 - TRBV2 TGTGCCAGCAGCCCGACGGATGGCTACACCTTC CASSPTDGYTF
- TRBJ2-5 TRBD2 TRBV27 TGTGCCAGCAGTCCCGCAGGACTAGCGGGACAGACCCAGTACTTC CASSPAGLAGQTQYF
many TRBJ2-2 TRBD1 TRBV6-1 TGTGCCAGTCAGGACAGGGGTGGCACCGGGGAGCTGTTTTTT CASQDRGGTGELFF
many TRBJ2-3 TRBD2 TRBV20-1 TGCAGTGCTAGAGATAGGAGACTAGCGGAAGATACGCAGTATTTT CSARDRRLAEDTQYF
many TRBJ2-3 TRBD2 TRBV18 TGTGCCAGCTCCCGAGAAGCGGGAAACCACGCCACGCAGTATTTT CASSREAGNHATQYF
- TRBJ2-3 TRBD1 TRBV19 TGTGCCAGTAGTATAGCAGGGGGCCTCAGCGCAGATACGCAGTATTTT CASSIAGGLSADTQYF
many TRBJ2-1 TRBD2 TRBV27 TGTGCCAGCAGTACATCTAGCGGGAGAGGAAATGAGCAGTTCTTC CASSTSSGRGNEQFF
many TRBJ2-7 TRBD2 TRBV20-1 TGCAGTGCTAGAGATGCGGCGGGAGCCGGCGAGCAGTACTTC CSARDAAGAGEQYF
- TRBJ2-5 TRBD2 TRBV4-2 TGTGCCAGCAGCCAAGTCAGAGCGGGAGTGGGGCAAGAGACCCAGTACTTC CASSQVRAGVGQETQYF
- TRBJ2-5 - TRBV5-1 TGCGCCAGTGGAAGGGGAAATCAGGAGACCCAGTACTTC CASGRGNQETQYF
many TRBJ2-3 TRBD2 TRBV27 TGTGCCAGCAGCAGGACTAGTCATACGCAGTATTTT CASSRTSHTQYF
many TRBJ1-2 TRBD1 TRBV10-3 TGTGCCATCAGTGAGCCGACAGGGGTCTATGGCTACACCTTC CAISEPTGVYGYTF
many TRBJ2-1 TRBD2 TRBV11-2 TGTGCCAGCAGCCGAACTAGCGGGAGGGTGCATGAGCAGTTCTTC CASSRTSGRVHEQFF
many TRBJ2-7 - TRBV15 TGTGCCACCAGCAGCCACCCTGGGGTAGCGGTATCGGGCGACGAGCAGTACTTC CATSSHPGVAVSGDEQYF
many TRBJ1-1 - TRBV19 TGTGCCAGTAGCTACAGGGAAGGGAACACTGAAGCTTTCTTT CASSYREGNTEAFF
- TRBJ2-1 - TRBV9 TGTGCCAGCAGCGTATCAGAAAATCTCCGGGACTGGGGGAATGAGCAGTTCTTC CASSVSENLRDWGNEQFF
- TRBJ1-2 - TRBV30 TGTGCCTGGAGTGTGTCGGCCCAGCGGGACACCTTC CAWSVSAQRDTF
many TRBJ2-3 - TRBV10-3 TGTGCCATCAGGGGAAATCTAGGAGATACGCAGTATTTT CAIRGNLGDTQYF
- TRBJ2-5 TRBD2 TRBV5-1 TGCGCCAGCAGCTTGGACTCGGCTAGCGGACTTGAAGAGACCCAGTACTTC CASSLDSASGLEETQYF
few TRBJ2-3 TRBD1 TRBV20-1 TGCAGTGCAGGGGGCAGGGGGCCGACAGATACGCAGTATTTT CSAGGRGPTDTQYF
many TRBJ1-2 - TRBV3-1 TGTGCCAGCAGCGACTGGGCTTCGGGGGGCTACACCTTC CASSDWASGGYTF
many TRBJ2-5 - TRBV12-3/TRBV12-4 TGTGCCAGCACCACGATGACAGAATTAGAGACCCAGTACTTC CASTTMTELETQYF
few TRBJ2-7 - TRBV14 TGTGCCAGCGGGCCACAGGGTATCTACGAGCAGTACTTC CASGPQGIYEQYF
many TRBJ2-3 - TRBV7-2 TGTGCCAGCAGCTCCGGGACTGGAGATACGCAGTATTTT CASSSGTGDTQYF
many TRBJ2-5 TRBD2 TRBV7-2 TGTGCCAGCAGCTTCCAGAGCGGGGAAGAGACCCAGTACTTC CASSFQSGEETQYF
few TRBJ2-5 - TRBV29-1 TGCAGCGTTGAATTCCTCACAGGGTGGGGGGTCCAGTACTTC CSVEFLTGWGVQYF
many TRBJ2-7 TRBD2 TRBV4-1 TGCGCCAGCAGCCAAGAGGGAACTAGCGTTTCCTACGAGCAGTACTTC CASSQEGTSVSYEQYF
many TRBJ2-7 - TRBV20-1 TGCAGTGCTATTTGGCGGGTTACCTACGAGCAGTACTTC CSAIWRVTYEQYF
few TRBJ2-4 - TRBV5-4 TGTGCCAGCAGCTTGGCAACCAAAAACATTCAGTACTTC CASSLATKNIQYF
many TRBJ2-1 - TRBV20-1 TGCAGTGCCCTTTCAATGAATGAGCAGTTCTTC CSALSMNEQFF
many TRBJ2-5 - TRBV3-1 TGTGCCAGCAGCCAAAGCAGGGGCGTTACGTACCAAGAGACCCAGTACTTC CASSQSRGVTYQETQYF
many TRBJ2-5 - TRBV29-1 TGCAGCGTTGAAGACGGGCAGGCGGGAGAGACCCAGTACTTC CSVEDGQAGETQYF